This entry lists 31 T cell receptor beta chains sequenced from one sample in a study of cytomegalovirus exposure and HLA in healthy donors. TCRdb's table, derived via immunoSEQ multiplex PCR, lists solely in-frame clones and lacks some. The table lists 250,000 to 350,000 clones, over 75% of them singletons, with over 0.85% in the top ten. The specimen sequenced was PBMCs. The receptors were gathered from a woman aged 18-29 years in good health and CMV-seronegative.

The chain uses TRBV27 and TRBJ2-2; 8 positions agree with TRBD1. V was clipped by 6 bases and J by 8 bases; unmatched bases: 8. The CDR3 has 14 residues. CDR1 MNHEY and CDR2 SMNVEV come from the germline V gene (reference sequence). CDR3 protein: CASRVQGAGGELFF. CDR3 DNA sequence: TGTGCCAGCAGGGTCCAGGGGGCCGGAGGGGAGCTGTTTTTT.

A remark on this clone: Within the sample, other DNA sequences also encode this same CDR3. The chain combines TRBV5-1 with TRBJ2-3; D is perhaps TRBD2 (6 bases). The CDR3 consists of 15 residues. The V end lost 0 bases, the J end lost 3 bases, and 11 bases lay between the germline ends. Germline CDR1 is SGHRS and CDR2 is YFSETQ. As DNA, the CDR3 is TGCGCCAGCAGCTTGGTCCAGGGAGGTACAGATACGCAGTATTTT. Protein sequence: CASSLVQGGTDTQYF. Full variable domain (outside the CDR3, taken from reference TRBV5-1 and TRBJ2-3): KAGVTQTPRYLIKTRGQQVTLSCSPISGHRSVSWYQQTPGQGLQFLFEYFSETQRNKGNFPGRFSGRQFSNSRSEMNVSTLELGDSALYLCASSLVQGGTDTQYFGPGTRLTVL.

The gene calls are TRBV11-2 and TRBJ1-1; D uncertain. The CDR3 covers 15 residues. Germline lookup yields CDR1 SGHAT and CDR2 FQNNGV. Trimming took off 1 base at V and 1 base at J, with 10 bases between the two ends. The CDR3 loop reads CASSLGAAWNTEAFF. In DNA, the CDR3 is TGTGCCAGCAGCTTAGGGGCAGCCTGGAACACTGAAGCTTTCTTT.

This clone was recorded only once. The CDR3 loop reads CASNPSAGGANTGELFF. DNA for the CDR3: TGTGCCAGCAATCCATCAGCGGGAGGGGCGAACACCGGGGAGCTGTTTTTT. The genes are TRBV5-4 and TRBJ2-2, with 10 bases aligning to TRBD2. The CDR3 is 17 residues long. The ends lost 6 bases at V and 0 bases at J; junction bases unmatched: 8. Germline V lookup: CDR1 SGHNT, CDR2 YYREEE (reference sequence).

CDR3 in DNA: TGTGCCAGCAGCCCTAGCGTATACTACGAGCAGTACTTC. As protein: CASSPSVYYEQYF. The chain is built from TRBV7-2 and TRBJ2-7, with D tentatively TRBD2 (6 bases). V was clipped by 5 bases and J by 3 bases, with 11 bases between them. The V gene's germline CDR1 is SGHTA and CDR2 FQGNSA. The CDR3 spans 13 residues. The full variable domain, in which reference TRBV7-2 and TRBJ2-7 provide the parts outside the CDR3, is GAGVSQSPSNKVTEKGKDVELRCDPISGHTALYWYRQSLGQGLEFLIYFQGNSAPDKSGLPSDRFSAERTGGSVSTLTIQRTQQEDSAVYLCASSPSVYYEQYFGPGTRLTVT.

Here the CDR3 reads CASIDRGPETQYF. In DNA form, the CDR3 reads TGTGCCAGCATTGACAGGGGGCCGGAGACCCAGTACTTC. The chain combines TRBV25-1 with TRBJ2-5; 10 bases align to TRBD1. The CDR3 extends over 13 amino acids. The V gene's germline CDR1 is MGHDK and CDR2 SYGVNS. V dropped 7 bases and J dropped 5; count of bases not matched to a gene: 4.

This sequence joins TRBV7-2 and TRBJ2-5; D uncertain. V was clipped by 2 bases and J by 5 bases, with 6 bases between them. The CDR3 has 12 amino acids. The germline gives CDR1 SGHTA, CDR2 FQGNSA. The CDR3 sequence: CASSLQRETQYF. CDR3 DNA sequence: TGTGCCAGCAGCTTACAGAGGGAGACCCAGTACTTC.

The rearrangement links TRBV4-3 to TRBJ1-5, with 7 bases identical to TRBD1. Germline lookup yields CDR1 LGHNA and CDR2 YSLEER. The J segment lost 4 bases and the V segment lost 0 bases, leaving 9 bases of the junction unmatched. The CDR3 is 17 residues long. The CDR3 DNA sequence: TGCGCCAGCAGCCAAGAAATCAGGGGGATGGGAAATCAGCCCCAGCATTTT. This sequence encodes CASSQEIRGMGNQPQHF.

The J gene is TRBJ2-1, the V gene TRBV9; D is undetermined. Germline values: CDR1 SGDLS, CDR2 YYNGEE. This CDR3 comprises 16 residues. V was clipped by 2 bases and J by 2 bases, with 14 bases between them. Here the CDR3 DNA reads TGTGCCAGCAGCGTGGAAGGTGAGACTCCCTACAATGAGCAGTTCTTC. As protein: CASSVEGETPYNEQFF.

The V and J genes are TRBV11-2 and TRBJ1-2; 7 bases match TRBD1. After removal of 5 bases from V and 5 bases from J, the junction contained 5 bases not matched to a gene. Per the germline V gene, CDR1 is SGHAT and CDR2 is FQNNGV. There are 13 residues in the CDR3. CDR3 loop: CASSIGTDYGYTF. The CDR3 nucleotides are TGTGCCAGCAGCATCGGGACAGATTATGGCTACACCTTC.

This chain connects TRBV5-6 to TRBJ2-3; TRBD2 is a possible D gene (5 bases). CDR1 and CDR2 (germline): SGHDT, YYEEEE. Trimming pared 4 bases from V and 0 bases from J, leaving 18 bases between. CDR3 length equals 17 residues. The DNA of the CDR3 is TGTGCCAGCAGCCCTGCGGGTTGGGGAACTAGCACAGATACGCAGTATTTT. Its translation: CASSPAGWGTSTDTQYF.

The chain joins TRBV5-8 to TRBJ1-5; TRBD1 aligns across 9 bases. Germline lookup yields CDR1 SGHTS and CDR2 YDEGEE. The CDR3 consists of 15 residues. The J segment lost 2 bases and the V segment lost 7 bases, leaving 7 bases of the junction unmatched. CDR3 sequence: CASGYRGLGNQPQHF. The CDR3 DNA follows: TGTGCCAGCGGATACAGGGGGCTCGGCAATCAGCCCCAGCATTTT.

The J gene is TRBJ1-1, the V gene TRBV7-3; 8 bases match TRBD1. After removal of 4 bases from V and 6 bases from J, the junction contained 7 bases not matched to a gene. Germline-derived CDR1 and CDR2 are SGHTA and FQGTGA. This CDR3 has 14 amino acids. The CDR3 DNA reads as TGTGCCAGCAGCTCAGGGGGCGCGGGATCTGAAGCTTTCTTT. This encodes CASSSGGAGSEAFF.

The chain's CDR3 is CASSSTRYPYGTGGYEQYF. In DNA form, the CDR3 reads TGTGCCAGCAGCTCAACCCGATATCCATACGGGACAGGGGGCTACGAGCAGTACTTC. This chain links TRBV7-2 with TRBJ2-7; 11 nucleotides agree with TRBD1. The CDR3 has 19 residues. Germline values: CDR1 SGHTA, CDR2 FQGNSA. V was clipped by 4 bases and J by 3 bases; unmatched bases: 17. Full variable domain (rest looked up from reference TRBV7-2 and TRBJ2-7): GAGVSQSPSNKVTEKGKDVELRCDPISGHTALYWYRQSLGQGLEFLIYFQGNSAPDKSGLPSDRFSAERTGGSVSTLTIQRTQQEDSAVYLCASSSTRYPYGTGGYEQYFGPGTRLTVT.

This chain connects TRBV6-1 to TRBJ1-2; 8 nucleotides agree with TRBD1. The CDR3 totals 13 residues. Germline values: CDR1 MNHNS, CDR2 SASEGT. The V segment lost 6 bases and the J segment 7 bases; nucleotides outside the gene matches: 7. DNA for the CDR3: TGTGCCAGCAGACAGACAGGGGTTGGTGGCTACACCTTC. As protein: CASRQTGVGGYTF.

The J gene is TRBJ1-4, the V gene TRBV19, with TRBD1 as a possible D gene (5 bases). The CDR3 runs to 15 residues. V was cut by 6 bases and J by 6 bases, with 17 bases left in between. Germline V gene data show CDR1 as LNHDA and CDR2 as SQIVND (reference sequence). CDR3 sequence reads: CASSGMGGIHEKLFF. CDR3 in DNA: TGTGCCAGTAGCGGCATGGGGGGTATCCATGAAAAACTGTTTTTT. Full variable domain (missing parts from reference TRBV19 and TRBJ1-4): DGGITQSPKYLFRKEGQNVTLSCEQNLNHDAMYWYRQDPGQGLRLIYYSQIVNDFQKGDIAEGYSVSREKKESFPLTVTSAQKNPTAFYLCASSGMGGIHEKLFFGSGTQLSVL.

The CDR3 DNA is TGTGCCAGCAGTCCACCCCCGGGACAGGGCCCCCAGCCCCAGCATTTT. Its translation is CASSPPPGQGPQPQHF. The chain uses TRBV28 and TRBJ1-5; 9 bases line up with TRBD1. V dropped 5 bases and J dropped 7; count of bases not matched to a gene: 12. The CDR3 extends over 16 amino acids. Germline V gene lookup returns CDR1 MDHEN and CDR2 SYDVKM.

Only a few counts were recorded for this clone. The CDR3 reads CASSSTVGGYTF. The DNA for the CDR3 is TGTGCCAGCAGCTCCACAGTCGGTGGCTACACCTTC. The V gene is TRBV7-9, the J gene TRBJ1-2; D ambiguous. CDR1 and CDR2 from the germline V gene are SEHNR and FQNEAQ (reference sequence). The V end was cut by 4 bases, the J end by 7 bases, with 10 bases between. The CDR3 runs 12 residues.

The chain employs TRBV6-5 and TRBJ1-2, with 7 bases that match TRBD1. The junction had 8 bases not matched to a gene; V was cut back by 0 bases and J by 13 bases. Germline V lookup: CDR1 MNHEY, CDR2 SVGAGI. CDR3 length equals 13 residues. In nucleotides, the CDR3 is TGTGCCAGCAGTTACTCAACAGGGGTTGGGTCCACCTTC. Translation: CASSYSTGVGSTF.

V is TRBV27 and J is TRBJ1-1, with a possible D match to TRBD1 (5 bases). Trimming stripped 0 bases from V and 4 bases from J, with 6 bases between. The germline V gene has CDR1 MNHEY and CDR2 SMNVEV (reference sequence). The CDR3 totals 13 residues. The CDR3 DNA reads TGTGCCAGCAGTTTATCAGGGGTCACTGAAGCTTTCTTT. This encodes CASSLSGVTEAFF.

The genes are TRBV19 and TRBJ2-5; the match to TRBD2 covers 7 bases. CDR3 size: 15 residues. With 6 bases clipped from V and 4 bases from J, the junction kept 11 bases outside the gene matches. Germline loops: CDR1 LNHDA, CDR2 SQIVND (reference sequence). The CDR3 is CASSEGLGVPETQYF. CDR3 DNA sequence: TGTGCCAGTAGCGAAGGACTAGGAGTACCAGAGACCCAGTACTTC.

V gene TRBV7-3 combines with J gene TRBJ1-2, with D unresolved. Trimming removed 3 bases at V and 0 bases at J, with 11 bases between. The CDR3 has 15 amino acids. The germline CDR1 and CDR2 sequences are SGHTA and FQGTGA. CDR3 in DNA: TGTGCCAGCAGCTTCGCATCAGACTCTAACTATGGCTACACCTTC. It translates to CASSFASDSNYGYTF.

The rearrangement links TRBV15 to TRBJ1-2; no clear D. V was pared by 0 bases and J by 4 bases, with 9 bases between. The CDR3 is 14 residues long. Germline-derived CDR1 and CDR2 are LNHNV and YYDKDF (reference sequence). The chain's CDR3 is CATSREAQVYGYTF. The CDR3 region has the DNA TGTGCCACCAGCAGAGAGGCCCAAGTCTATGGCTACACCTTC.

About this clone itself: A far larger clone is a single base away, which makes a read error likely. The rearrangement uses TRBV5-4 and TRBJ2-1; D is undetermined. Germline values: CDR1 SGHNT, CDR2 YYREEE (reference sequence). This CDR3 is 11 amino acids long. The germline V and J ends were trimmed by 3 bases and 4 bases, with 2 bases remaining between them. CDR3 protein: CASSSYNEQFF. The CDR3 DNA reads as TGTGCCAGCAGCTCTTACAATGAGCAGTTCTTC.

The chain carries TRBV7-6 and TRBJ2-3; 13 nucleotides line up with TRBD2. CDR1 and CDR2 from the germline V gene are SGHVS and FNYEAQ. The V gene end was trimmed by 1 base and the J gene end by 7 bases; junction bases not matched to a gene: 2. The CDR3 covers 15 residues. The CDR3 sequence is CASSLGTSGRNTQYF. CDR3 nucleotide sequence: TGTGCCAGCAGCTTAGGGACTAGCGGGAGAAATACGCAGTATTTT.

The V call is TRBV4-3, the J call TRBJ2-3; the match to TRBD2 covers 8 bases. V was pared by 1 base and J by 5 bases, with 8 bases of the junction left unmatched. In germline, CDR1 is LGHNA, CDR2 YSLEER. The CDR3 runs to 16 residues. The chain's CDR3 is CASSQGREGLGDTQYF. CDR3 in DNA: TGCGCCAGCAGCCAAGGCCGGGAGGGCCTAGGAGATACGCAGTATTTT.

The chain is built from TRBV27 and TRBJ2-7, with D possibly matching TRBD2 (5 bases). Per germline, CDR1 MNHEY and CDR2 SMNVEV (reference sequence). The CDR3 extends over 15 amino acids. Trimming left V 3 bases short and J 4 bases short, with 16 bases between. CDR3 nucleotide sequence: TGTGCCAGCAGTTTGGCGGCTAAGAGAGGGTACGAGCAGTACTTC. It specifies CASSLAAKRGYEQYF.

This chain joins TRBV5-1 and TRBJ2-2; TRBD1 matches at 11 bases. Germline V gives CDR1 SGHRS, CDR2 YFSETQ. The length of the CDR3 is 16 residues. J lost 5 bases, V lost 5 bases, and 8 bases had no gene match. The chain's CDR3 is CASSQTGTGGTGELFF. The DNA for the CDR3 is TGCGCCAGCAGTCAAACCGGGACAGGGGGGACCGGGGAGCTGTTTTTT.

The J gene is TRBJ1-1, the V gene TRBV29-1; D possibly corresponds to TRBD1 (5 bases). CDR3 length equals 13 residues. Deletions cut 1 base from V and 11 bases from J, with 17 bases between. CDR1 is SQVTM, CDR2 ANQGSEA, per germline. In DNA form, the CDR3 reads TGCAGCGTTGAAGGGGTCCAGGGCGTCGACGCTTTCTTT. Its protein is CSVEGVQGVDAFF.

The chain recombines TRBV7-2 with TRBJ2-5; D is possibly TRBD2 (6 bases). There are 16 residues in the CDR3. V lost 6 bases to trimming and J lost 4 bases, with 21 bases between them. Germline lookup yields CDR1 SGHTA and CDR2 FQGNSA. Written as DNA, the CDR3 is TGTGCCAGCAGTTTCAATAGCGGACGTAAAGGAGAGACCCAGTACTTC. Encoded protein: CASSFNSGRKGETQYF.

The chain joins TRBV28 to TRBJ2-6, with no clear D. The CDR3 contains 16 residues. Trimming removed 10 bases from V and 0 bases from J, with 16 bases in between. The germline V gene has CDR1 MDHEN and CDR2 SYDVKM. The DNA for the CDR3 is TGTGCCACAAGTGGGCAGGCGCGCTCTGGGGCCAACGTCCTGACTTTC. Translating it yields CATSGQARSGANVLTF.